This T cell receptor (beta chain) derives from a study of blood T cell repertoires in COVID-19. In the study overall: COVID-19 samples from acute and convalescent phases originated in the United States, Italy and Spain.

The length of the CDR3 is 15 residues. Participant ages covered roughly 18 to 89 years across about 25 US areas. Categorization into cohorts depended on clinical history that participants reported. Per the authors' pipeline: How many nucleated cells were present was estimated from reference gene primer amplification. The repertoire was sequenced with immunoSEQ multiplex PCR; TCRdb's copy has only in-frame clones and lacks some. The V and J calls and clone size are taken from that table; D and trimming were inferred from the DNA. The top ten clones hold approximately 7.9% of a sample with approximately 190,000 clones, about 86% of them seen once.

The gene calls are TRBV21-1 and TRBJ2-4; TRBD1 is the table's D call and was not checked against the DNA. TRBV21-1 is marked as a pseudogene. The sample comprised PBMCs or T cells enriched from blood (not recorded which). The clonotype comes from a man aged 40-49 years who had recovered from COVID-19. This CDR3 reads CASSDRDRVVDIQYF. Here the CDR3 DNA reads TGTGCCAGCAGCGACCGGGACAGGGTGGTTGACATTCAGTACTTC.